This T cell receptor (beta chain) was documented in a study of cytomegalovirus exposure and HLA in healthy donors. General study findings and limits: The study recorded fewer than 200 TCR beta chains that were cytomegalovirus-associated. In a later analysis, HLA-associated beta chains showed higher expansion and lower generation probabilities than comparable chains. Previously analyzed data showed that most TCR beta V segments were productive at a frequency of about 87% or about 30%.

With respect to this clone: Its target is unknown.

The PCR had 60 Vbeta and 13 Jbeta primers. Assay: immunoSEQ multiplex PCR; the TCRdb copy retains only in-frame clones and omits some. This sample carries 100,000 to 150,000 clones, about 79% of them seen once, and the ten largest clones take 3% to 4%. The material sequenced was PBMCs. The clonotype comes from a woman aged 45 to 65 in good health and CMV-seronegative.

CDR3 sequence: CASSLFAGDTEAFF. CDR3 nucleotide sequence: TGTGCCAGCAGCTTATTTGCGGGAGACACTGAAGCTTTCTTT. V and J are TRBV7-6 and TRBJ1-1; D ambiguous. The CDR3 is 14 residues long. The V and J ends lost 2 bases and 3 bases respectively, with 10 bases between them. Germline V lookup: CDR1 SGHVS, CDR2 FNYEAQ.